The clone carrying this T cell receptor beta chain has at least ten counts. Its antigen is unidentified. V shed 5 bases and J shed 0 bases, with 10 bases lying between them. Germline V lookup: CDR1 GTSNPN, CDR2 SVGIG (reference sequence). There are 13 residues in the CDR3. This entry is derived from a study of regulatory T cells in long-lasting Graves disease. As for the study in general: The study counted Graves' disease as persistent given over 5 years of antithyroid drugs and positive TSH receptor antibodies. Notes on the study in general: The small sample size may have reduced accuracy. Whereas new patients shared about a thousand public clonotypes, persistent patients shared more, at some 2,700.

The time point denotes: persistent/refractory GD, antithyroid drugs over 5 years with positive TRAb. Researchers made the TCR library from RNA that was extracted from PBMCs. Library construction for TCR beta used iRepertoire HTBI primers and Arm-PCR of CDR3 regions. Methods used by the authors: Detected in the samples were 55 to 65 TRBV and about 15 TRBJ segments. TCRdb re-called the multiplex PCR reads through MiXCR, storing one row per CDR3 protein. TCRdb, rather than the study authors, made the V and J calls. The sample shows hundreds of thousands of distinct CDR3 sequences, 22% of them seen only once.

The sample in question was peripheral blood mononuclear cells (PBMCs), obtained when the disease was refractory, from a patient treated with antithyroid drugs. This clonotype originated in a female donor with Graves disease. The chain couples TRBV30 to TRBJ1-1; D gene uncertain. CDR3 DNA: TGTGCCTGGTGGAGGAACATGAACACTGAAGCTTTCTTT. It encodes CAWWRNMNTEAFF. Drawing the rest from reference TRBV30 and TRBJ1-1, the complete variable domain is SQTIHQWPATLVQPVGSPLSLECTVEGTSNPNLYWYRQAAGRGLQLLFYSVGIGQISSEVPQNLSASRPQDRQFILSSKKLLLSDSGFYLCAWWRNMNTEAFFGQGTRLTVV.